This is a list of T cell receptor beta chains from one sample in a study of blood T cell repertoires in COVID-19. Sequencing was performed with immunoSEQ multiplex PCR; in TCRdb, only in-frame clones are kept and a portion is missing. The data hold 200,000 to 250,000 clones, with 70% to 90% observed a single time. The sequenced material came from peripheral blood. These receptors were obtained from a woman aged 70 to 79 with active or convalescent COVID-19. Both conserved end residues are trimmed from each CDR3. The D gene is left open where the match is weak. Clone size is not always given. Where it is, it says once, few, many or a class for expanded clones.

clone_size,d_call,j_call,v_call,cdr3_aa
once,.,TRBJ2-3,TRBV7-9,ASSLDLGGARDTDTQY
once,.,TRBJ1-1,TRBV6-5,ASSSTGRTEAF
.,TRBD2,TRBJ2-3,TRBV3-1/TRBV3-2,ASSQVAGGITDTQY
.,.,TRBJ2-7,TRBV9,ASSVGRPGKDEQY
.,.,TRBJ1-1,TRBV19,ASRDRATNTEAF
.,TRBD1,TRBJ1-1,TRBV25-1,ASSEYRGQEAF
.,TRBD1,TRBJ1-1,TRBV28,ASSPRTGIMNTEAF
.,.,TRBJ1-4,TRBV19,ASNLWGHPRGKLF
.,TRBD2,TRBJ2-5,TRBV3-1/TRBV3-2,ASSSGTSGRLETQY
.,.,TRBJ2-2,TRBV10-1,ASSAANTGELF
.,TRBD1,TRBJ2-1,TRBV2,ASSDRQGQYNEQF
few,TRBD2,TRBJ2-3,TRBV9,ASSTRGGIGADTQY
.,.,TRBJ1-1,TRBV11-1,ASSPRTRGRFAEAF
.,.,TRBJ2-5,TRBV12-3/TRBV12-4,ASSYLEGETQY
.,.,TRBJ2-2,TRBV14,ASSLSRRGGELF
.,.,TRBJ2-7,TRBV18,ASSTTDGTYEQY
.,TRBD2,TRBJ2-7,TRBV7-2,ASSYRAGGNPATYEQY
.,TRBD2,TRBJ2-7,TRBV9,ASSQGLAGAYEQY
.,.,TRBJ1-1,TRBV28,ASSSLPGGIMNTEAF
.,.,TRBJ2-5,TRBV7-9,ASSLLALKETQY
.,.,TRBJ2-3,TRBV11-2,ASLNWTDTDTQY
.,.,TRBJ2-7,TRBV10-3,AISDNRDEDEQY
.,.,TRBJ2-2,TRBV6-5,ASSSPFTGELF
.,TRBD2,TRBJ2-7,TRBV7-2,ASRLGLAGGWEDEQY
.,.,TRBJ1-2,TRBV28,ASSYRDGYT
.,.,TRBJ2-3,TRBV18,ASSPLAGATDTQY
.,.,TRBJ1-2,TRBV12-3/TRBV12-4,ASSSTRGRNT
.,.,TRBJ1-1,TRBV12-3/TRBV12-4,ASNTGQLEAF
.,.,TRBJ2-1,TRBV10-2,ASSEWRTGNEQF
.,TRBD1,TRBJ2-7,TRBV6-5,ASSSGRTGDYEQY
once,TRBD1,TRBJ2-3,TRBV30,AWSRDRGTDTQY
.,.,TRBJ1-2,TRBV6-2/TRBV6-3,ASSYEGVGGYGYT
.,TRBD2,TRBJ2-2,TRBV6-5,ASRLAGGTGELF
.,.,TRBJ2-3,TRBV20-1,SASERAPIGTQY
.,TRBD2,TRBJ2-3,TRBV3-1/TRBV3-2,ASTRGLAVTDTQY
.,TRBD1,TRBJ1-4,TRBV5-1,ASKETGNEKLF
.,TRBD1,TRBJ1-4,TRBV7-8,ASSSPGQGREKLF
.,.,TRBJ2-2,TRBV9,ASSVTSGVITGELF
.,TRBD1,TRBJ2-2,TRBV5-4,ASSRDRSWAGELF
.,.,TRBJ2-7,TRBV14,ASSQDGEGRTYEQY
.,TRBD1,TRBJ1-5,TRBV18,ASSPRDRENQPQH
.,TRBD1,TRBJ2-5,TRBV7-9,ASSSTGGQETQY
.,.,TRBJ2-3,TRBV28,ASGLTEGTDTQY
.,TRBD2,TRBJ2-2,TRBV7-9,ASSRAGDTGELF
.,TRBD1,TRBJ1-1,TRBV7-9,ASSNDRGEAF
.,.,TRBJ1-4,TRBV5-4,ASSPPGGGNEKLF
.,TRBD1,TRBJ1-6,TRBV5-8,ASSQQGNGSPLH
.,TRBD1,TRBJ1-1,TRBV5-1,ASSGTGHEAF
few,.,TRBJ2-7,TRBV10-2,ASSVLRGSSYEQY
.,TRBD2,TRBJ2-3,TRBV6-6,ASGGGYSTDTQY
.,.,TRBJ1-1,TRBV15,ATSRAGMHTEAF
.,.,TRBJ2-3,TRBV30,AWSWGGGAADTQY
few,.,TRBJ2-1,TRBV7-9,ASSRYDPLGDEQF
.,TRBD2,TRBJ2-3,TRBV19,ASRLSGNTDTQY
few,.,TRBJ1-1,TRBV10-2,ATLGGTEAF
.,.,TRBJ2-7,TRBV9,ASGNSGDSVYEQY
.,TRBD1,TRBJ2-7,TRBV27,ASSLRQGNDEQY
.,TRBD2,TRBJ2-3,TRBV15,ATSRDKTSGGHTQY
.,.,TRBJ2-3,TRBV5-4,ASSLVSGTQY